Below are 24 T cell receptor beta chains sequenced from a single sample in a study of shared clonotypes between healthy human individuals. TCRdb keeps only in-frame clones here, not all; method: immunoSEQ multiplex PCR. The table has approximately 500,000 clones, 75% to 85% seen once. Sequenced input: PBMCs. Receptors originate from a woman aged 40 to 50 in good health. Some clones in this sample may be carry-over from other donors' samples.

This clone has just one count. This chain connects TRBV19 to TRBJ1-5, with TRBD1 identical over 7 bases. V lost 7 bases and J lost 4; bases outside the gene matches: 13. CDR1 and CDR2 from the germline V gene are LNHDA and SQIVND (reference sequence). The CDR3 has 16 amino acids. The CDR3 bases are TGTGCCAGTACCACCCAGATGAGGGGGCGAAATCAGCCCCAGCATTTT. This gives the protein CASTTQMRGRNQPQHF.

The chain combines TRBV4-2 with TRBJ1-2; the D is unclear. CDR3 size: 12 residues. Trimming pared 4 bases from V and 5 bases from J, leaving 8 bases between. Germline V gene lookup returns CDR1 LGHNA and CDR2 YNFKEQ. The CDR3 nucleotides read TGTGCCAGCAGCCCCCCAGGTTATGGCTACACCTTC. It codes for CASSPPGYGYTF.

This clone was seen a single time. The CDR3 loop reads CASSLFQREISDTQYF. The CDR3 nucleotides are TGTGCCAGCAGCTTATTCCAGCGGGAGATTTCAGATACGCAGTATTTT. This sequence joins TRBV5-4 and TRBJ2-3; 8 bases fit TRBD2. V shed 2 bases, J shed 4 bases, and the junction held 9 bases outside the gene matches. This CDR3 has 16 residues. Germline CDR1 is SGHNT and CDR2 is YYREEE (reference sequence). Supplemented by reference TRBV5-4 and TRBJ2-3, the full variable domain reads ETGVTQSPTHLIKTRGQQVTLRCSSQSGHNTVSWYQQALGQGPQFIFQYYREEENGRGNFPPRFSGLQFPNYSSELNVNALELDDSALYLCASSLFQREISDTQYFGPGTRLTVL.

The chain has TRBV14 and TRBJ2-7; TRBD1 matches at 9 bases. J lost 5 bases, V lost 0 bases, and 5 bases had no gene match. CDR1 and CDR2 (germline): SGHDN, FVKESK. This CDR3 has 15 residues. This chain's CDR3 is CASSQDGRTGDEQYF. DNA of the CDR3: TGTGCCAGCAGCCAAGATGGTCGGACAGGGGACGAGCAGTACTTC.

Here the CDR3 reads CASSLDGGRDTEAFF. The CDR3 coding sequence is TGTGCCAGCAGCTTAGACGGTGGCAGGGACACTGAAGCTTTCTTT. V is TRBV11-2 and J is TRBJ1-1, with a weak D call TRBD1 (5 bases). Germline V gene lookup returns CDR1 SGHAT and CDR2 FQNNGV. This CDR3 contains 15 residues. The V and J ends lost 0 bases and 3 bases respectively, with 11 bases between them.

The CDR3 coding sequence is TGTGCCAGCAGTTTAACTATAGGGAGGCCCTTAAAAAACACCGGGGAGCTGTTTTTT. Its protein is CASSLTIGRPLKNTGELFF. The chain is built from TRBV28 and TRBJ2-2, with a possible D match to TRBD2 (6 bases). CDR1 is MDHEN and CDR2 is SYDVKM in the germline V gene. V lost 2 bases to trimming and J lost 2 bases, with 21 bases between them. This CDR3 is 19 amino acids long.

The chain carries TRBV7-9 and TRBJ1-5, with D maybe TRBD1 (5 bases). The CDR3 sequence is 15 residues long. Trimming stripped 3 bases from V and 4 bases from J, with 13 bases between. The germline gives CDR1 SEHNR, CDR2 FQNEAQ (reference sequence). The CDR3 sequence is CASSFGGGANQPQHF. The CDR3 DNA follows: TGTGCCAGCAGCTTCGGCGGGGGAGCAAATCAGCCCCAGCATTTT.

J is TRBJ2-6 and V is TRBV5-5; 13 bases match TRBD2. The CDR3 has 18 amino acids. The germline gives CDR1 SGHKS, CDR2 YYEKEE (reference sequence). J was trimmed by 2 bases and V by 0 bases; bases with no gene match: 2. The CDR3 coding sequence is TGTGCCAGCAGCTTGGTAGGACTAGCGGGAGCTGGGGCCAACGTCCTGACTTTC. This gives the protein CASSLVGLAGAGANVLTF.

This chain links TRBV18 with TRBJ1-5; D is perhaps TRBD1 (5 bases). V was shortened by 2 bases and J by 2 bases, with 13 bases between the two germline ends. From germline, CDR1 is KGHSH and CDR2 LQKENI. This CDR3 region has 16 residues. CDR3: CASSPAGLIGNQPQHF. In DNA form, the CDR3 reads TGTGCCAGCTCACCAGCGGGACTTATAGGCAATCAGCCCCAGCATTTT.

This chain uses TRBV15 with TRBJ2-1; D uncertain. V was pared by 3 bases and J by 1 base, with 7 bases between. Looked up from germline, CDR1 is LNHNV and CDR2 is YYDKDF (reference sequence). The CDR3 is made up of 14 amino acids. CDR3 in DNA: TGTGCCACCAGCAGTTGGGGTTCCTACAATGAGCAGTTCTTC. Its translation is CATSSWGSYNEQFF.

The chain has TRBV11-2 and TRBJ2-1; maybe TRBD2 (5 bases). Germline V gene lookup returns CDR1 SGHAT and CDR2 FQNNGV. The V end was cut by 5 bases, the J end by 15 bases, with 14 bases between. The CDR3 covers 11 residues. The chain's CDR3 is CASSILERPFF. CDR3 coding DNA: TGTGCCAGCAGCATACTAGAACGTCCGTTCTTC.

The chain combines TRBV5-4 with TRBJ2-2; 12 positions agree with TRBD2. Germline V gene sequence: CDR1 SGHNT, CDR2 YYREEE (reference sequence). This CDR3 spans 16 amino acids. The V and J ends lost 5 bases and 4 bases, in that order; junction bases with no gene match: 6. CDR3 coding DNA: TGTGCCAGCAGACCATCTAGCGGGAGGGTCACCGGGGAGCTGTTTTTT. It codes for CASRPSSGRVTGELFF.

As for this clone: A read error likely explains this, since a far larger clone differs by one base. The chain joins TRBV5-8 to TRBJ1-5; 8 bases agree with TRBD1. This CDR3 spans 14 amino acids. Per germline, CDR1 SGHTS and CDR2 YDEGEE. V shed 4 bases, J shed 2 bases, and the junction held 2 bases outside the gene matches. Here the CDR3 reads CASSTGQGNQPQHF. Here the CDR3 DNA reads TGTGCCAGCAGCACGGGACAGGGCAATCAGCCCCAGCATTTT. The variable domain in full, completed from reference TRBV5-8 and TRBJ1-5, reads EAGVTQSPTHLIKTRGQQATLRCSPISGHTSVYWYQQALGLGLQFLLWYDEGEERNRGNFPPRFSGRQFPNYSSELNVNALELEDSALYLCASSTGQGNQPQHFGDGTRLSIL.

The genes are TRBV2 and TRBJ2-5; D remains ambiguous. The V and J ends lost 3 bases and 5 bases respectively, with 10 bases between them. Germline assignment: CDR1 SNHLY and CDR2 FYNNEI. The CDR3 has 13 amino acids. The CDR3 region has the DNA TGTGCCAGCAGTGAGCAAAGGATTGAGACCCAGTACTTC. This encodes CASSEQRIETQYF.

This rearrangement joins TRBV5-8 to TRBJ2-7; no clear D. V gave up 1 base and J gave up 4 bases, with 6 bases separating them. The CDR3 is made up of 12 amino acids. CDR1 SGHTS and CDR2 YDEGEE come from the germline V gene. CDR3 DNA sequence: TGTGCCAGCAGCTTGCTTCTTTACGAGCAGTACTTC. As protein: CASSLLLYEQYF.

The chain employs TRBV2 and TRBJ1-5; D perhaps matches TRBD1 (6 bases). Trimming took off 6 bases at V and 4 bases at J, with 10 bases between the two ends. CDR3 size: 13 residues. Germline CDR1 and CDR2: SNHLY and FYNNEI. The CDR3 loop reads CASSGQLNQPQHF. The CDR3 DNA follows: TGTGCCAGCAGCGGACAGCTGAATCAGCCCCAGCATTTT.

This chain joins TRBV25-1 and TRBJ2-7; either TRBD1 or TRBD2 may supply D (6 bases each). V dropped 4 bases and J dropped 2 bases, with 18 bases sitting between them. Looked up from germline, CDR1 is MGHDK and CDR2 is SYGVNS. The CDR3 length is 16 residues. CDR3 bases: TGTGCCAGCAGTGGGGGGGCGGGGTTAAAGCCCTACGAGCAGTACTTC. The encoded protein is CASSGGAGLKPYEQYF.

V and J are TRBV7-3 and TRBJ2-6, with a tentative D call TRBD2 (5 bases). Trimming removed 1 base from V and 0 bases from J, with 10 bases in between. Germline V lookup: CDR1 SGHTA, CDR2 FQGTGA. The CDR3 is 17 residues long. CDR3 DNA: TGTGCCAGCAGCTTAAGGGGAGTCTACTCTGGGGCCAACGTCCTGACTTTC. Amino acid sequence: CASSLRGVYSGANVLTF.

The chain recombines TRBV6-4 with TRBJ2-1; D is possibly TRBD2 (6 bases). The germline gives CDR1 MRHNA, CDR2 SNTAGT. Deletions cut 6 bases from V and 9 bases from J, with 12 bases between. CDR3 size: 12 residues. CDR3 in DNA: TGTGCCAGCAGGGCTCTAGCGATTGAGCAGTTCTTC. The encoded protein is CASRALAIEQFF.

The rearrangement uses TRBV6-1 and TRBJ2-2; the match to TRBD2 covers 10 bases. The V and J ends lost 5 bases and 4 bases, in that order; junction bases with no gene match: 1. The V gene's germline CDR1 is MNHNS and CDR2 SASEGT. This CDR3 is built from 14 residues. In DNA, the CDR3 is TGTGCCAGCAGTTTAGCGGGAGGCACCGGGGAGCTGTTTTTT. It is translated as CASSLAGGTGELFF.

This clone was seen a few times. The V call is TRBV7-3, the J call TRBJ2-3; 7 bases are shared with TRBD2. Per the germline V gene, CDR1 is SGHTA and CDR2 is FQGTGA. Trimming removed 5 bases from V and 6 bases from J; junction bases left unmatched: 8. The CDR3 is made up of 14 amino acids. The DNA for the CDR3 is TGTGCCAGCAGCCAAAGGGACTATCCGGATACGCAGTATTTT. The encoded protein is CASSQRDYPDTQYF.

The chain uses TRBV5-5 and TRBJ2-3; 9 nucleotides line up with TRBD2. The CDR3 spans 16 residues. V shed 0 bases, J shed 2 bases, and the junction held 4 bases outside the gene matches. CDR1 SGHKS and CDR2 YYEKEE come from the germline V gene (reference sequence). As DNA, the CDR3 is TGTGCCAGCAGCTTGGTTGCGGGAGGGCCCACAGATACGCAGTATTTT. As protein: CASSLVAGGPTDTQYF.

This clone was seen only once. The rearrangement links TRBV28 to TRBJ2-7; 9 bases agree with TRBD1. Germline V gene lookup returns CDR1 MDHEN and CDR2 SYDVKM. The CDR3 totals 15 residues. Unmatched junction bases numbered 14, after V lost 6 bases and J lost 8 bases. The CDR3 sequence is CASSDPRTGVYKQYF. In nucleotides, the CDR3 is TGTGCCAGCAGCGACCCGAGGACAGGGGTGTACAAGCAGTACTTC. Looking up the rest from reference TRBV28 and TRBJ2-7 gives the full variable domain: DVKVTQSSRYLVKRTGEKVFLECVQDMDHENMFWYRQDPGLGLRLIYFSYDVKMKEKGDIPEGYSVSREKKERFSLILESASTNQTSMYLCASSDPRTGVYKQYFGPGTRLTVT.

The J gene is TRBJ1-2, the V gene TRBV28; TRBD1 agrees at 11 bases. The germline CDR1 and CDR2 sequences are MDHEN and SYDVKM. The V gene end was trimmed by 4 bases and the J gene end by 6 bases; junction bases not matched to a gene: 7. The CDR3 runs 15 residues. CDR3 nucleotide sequence: TGTGCCAGCAGTTCCGGGACAGGGGGATTGAATGGCTACACCTTC. Translated, it gives CASSSGTGGLNGYTF.